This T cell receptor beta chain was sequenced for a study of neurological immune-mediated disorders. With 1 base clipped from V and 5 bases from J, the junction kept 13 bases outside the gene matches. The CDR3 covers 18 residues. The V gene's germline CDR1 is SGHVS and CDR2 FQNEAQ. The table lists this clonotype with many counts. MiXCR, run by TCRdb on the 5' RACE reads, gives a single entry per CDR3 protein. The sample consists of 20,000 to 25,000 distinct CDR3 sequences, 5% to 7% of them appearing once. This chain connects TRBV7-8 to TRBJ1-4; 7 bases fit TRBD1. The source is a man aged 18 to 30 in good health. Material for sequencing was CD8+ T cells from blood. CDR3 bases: TGTGCCAGCAGCTTAGTGACAGGGCAAATTATGTTGAATGAAAAACTGTTTTTT. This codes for CASSLVTGQIMLNEKLFF.